This T cell receptor (beta chain) was identified in a study of control samples from healthy donors and cancer patients. Repertoires were generated with immunoSEQ multiplex PCR, while TCRdb's copy carries only in-frame clones and drops some. The sample yields approximately 12,000 clones, roughly 94% seen once. This CDR3 is 19 amino acids long. The J segment lost 7 bases and the V segment lost 4 bases, leaving 19 bases of the junction unmatched. Looked up from germline, CDR1 is SGHAT and CDR2 is FQNNGV. This clone showed up just once. The chain recombines TRBV11-2 with TRBJ2-2; 9 bases are shared with TRBD2. This sequence was found in a man between 65 and 79 years old with head and neck cancer. Input material: PBMCs. CDR3 sequence (DNA): TGTGCCAGCAGCTCAAAAGGGGGGTTTAGCGGGAGAGCTGGCGGGGAGCTGTTTTTT. Its protein product is CASSSKGGFSGRAGGELFF.